A single sample gave rise to the 22 T cell receptor beta chains below, sequenced in a study of blood T cell repertoires in COVID-19. This table comes from immunoSEQ multiplex PCR, and its TCRdb copy is limited to in-frame clones, with some not included. The table records some 120,000 clones, more than 80% of them present only once. The sequenced sample was peripheral blood. These receptors were taken from a woman of 80 years or more with COVID-19, enrolled during active disease.

The chain couples TRBV7-8 to TRBJ2-3, with D tentatively TRBD2 (6 bases). Germline CDR1 and CDR2: SGHVS and FQNEAQ. The CDR3 has 15 amino acids. V was trimmed by 5 bases and J by 4 bases, leaving 16 bases between them. CDR3 nucleotide sequence: TGTGCCAGCAGCCAGGCAGGGAGGTTAGCAGATACGCAGTATTTT. It codes for CASSQAGRLADTQYF.

The rearrangement uses TRBV12-3 or TRBV12-4 and TRBJ1-2; TRBD1 agrees at 9 bases. The V gene end was trimmed by 8 bases and the J gene end by 4 bases; junction bases not matched to a gene: 2. The length of the CDR3 is 12 residues. The CDR3 protein is CASGTGTYGYTF. The CDR3 DNA sequence: TGTGCCAGCGGGACAGGGACCTATGGCTACACCTTC.

J is TRBJ1-4 and V is TRBV11-2; 7 bases are shared with TRBD1. The CDR3 spans 16 residues. Germline V gene sequence: CDR1 SGHAT, CDR2 FQNNGV. V was pared by 4 bases and J by 4 bases, with 9 bases of the junction left unmatched. CDR3 coding DNA: TGTGCCAGCAGCTCTGAAACAGGGGCTTTTAATGAAAAACTGTTTTTT. This translates into CASSSETGAFNEKLFF.

The chain employs TRBV6-6 and TRBJ2-7; 8 positions agree with TRBD1. Germline CDR1 is MNHNY and CDR2 is SVGAGI (reference sequence). V lost 6 bases to trimming and J lost 6 bases; unmatched junction nucleotides: 13. The CDR3 runs 15 residues. CDR3 region: CASSDRGGGRGEQYF. CDR3 bases: TGTGCCAGCAGCGACAGGGGTGGAGGAAGAGGCGAGCAGTACTTC.

This chain links TRBV28 with TRBJ2-7; 7 bases agree with TRBD1. This CDR3 comprises 13 residues. Germline CDR1 and CDR2: MDHEN and SYDVKM. J lost 3 bases, V lost 6 bases, and 5 bases had no gene match. This CDR3 reads CASRPSGGYEQYF. Written as DNA, the CDR3 is TGTGCCAGCAGGCCTTCAGGGGGCTACGAGCAGTACTTC. Using reference TRBV28 and TRBJ2-7 for the parts outside the CDR3, the full variable domain is DVKVTQSSRYLVKRTGEKVFLECVQDMDHENMFWYRQDPGLGLRLIYFSYDVKMKEKGDIPEGYSVSREKKERFSLILESASTNQTSMYLCASRPSGGYEQYFGPGTRLTVT.

V usage is TRBV28 and J usage is TRBJ2-7; TRBD2 might be the D (6 bases). This CDR3 spans 14 amino acids. Germline V lookup: CDR1 MDHEN, CDR2 SYDVKM. V gave up 6 bases and J gave up 2 bases, with 14 bases separating them. CDR3 DNA: TGTGCCAGCAGCCCACGGGGGAGTACCTACGAGCAGTACTTC. As protein: CASSPRGSTYEQYF.

V usage is TRBV9 and J usage is TRBJ1-1; maybe TRBD1 (5 bases). This CDR3 comprises 13 residues. V dropped 4 bases and J dropped 8 bases, with 15 bases sitting between them. Germline lookup yields CDR1 SGDLS and CDR2 YYNGEE. The CDR3 sequence: CASSPATGGEAFF. In nucleotides, the CDR3 is TGTGCCAGCAGCCCAGCGACCGGGGGGGAAGCTTTCTTT.

The genes are TRBV7-9 and TRBJ2-3, with 8 bases lining up with TRBD1. Germline CDR1 is SEHNR and CDR2 is FQNEAQ (reference sequence). The J segment lost 2 bases and the V segment lost 5 bases, leaving 12 bases of the junction unmatched. The CDR3 loop spans 17 amino acids. The CDR3 nucleotides read TGTGCCAGCAGCGGATCCAGGACAGGGATCACCACAGATACGCAGTATTTT. It codes for CASSGSRTGITTDTQYF.

This clone was detected only a few times. V usage is TRBV5-4 and J usage is TRBJ2-7; 12 nucleotides align to TRBD1. This CDR3 contains 15 residues. Germline CDR1 is SGHNT and CDR2 is YYREEE (reference sequence). V was pared by 4 bases and J by 5 bases, with 7 bases of the junction left unmatched. The CDR3 DNA follows: TGTGCCAGCAGCATAGGGACAGGGGGCGTCGACGAGCAGTACTTC. Amino acid sequence: CASSIGTGGVDEQYF.

The V gene is TRBV9, the J gene TRBJ2-5; tentatively, D is TRBD2 (5 bases). CDR1 and CDR2 (germline): SGDLS, YYNGEE. This CDR3 region has 14 residues. V lost 1 base and J lost 5, with 12 bases in between. CDR3: CASSVSAEPETQYF. In DNA, the CDR3 is TGTGCCAGCAGCGTATCAGCGGAGCCGGAGACCCAGTACTTC.

This clone was detected only once. V is TRBV9 and J is TRBJ2-7; 7 bases are shared with TRBD2. The trim removed 4 bases at V and 5 bases at J, leaving 12 bases unmatched. The CDR3 consists of 15 residues. Germline V gene data show CDR1 as SGDLS and CDR2 as YYNGEE. DNA for the CDR3: TGTGCCAGCAGCCCCAGGGAGGCCGCGGGAGACGAGCAGTACTTC. It codes for CASSPREAAGDEQYF.

V usage is TRBV20-1 and J usage is TRBJ1-4; D unresolved. The CDR3 covers 13 residues. Germline V CDR1 and CDR2: DFQATT, SNEGSKA (reference sequence). V was cut by 3 bases and J by 4 bases, with 9 bases left in between. CDR3 sequence (DNA): TGCAGTGCTAGTGGGCGGAGTAATGAAAAACTGTTTTTT. Encoded protein: CSASGRSNEKLFF.

The chain is built from TRBV29-1 and TRBJ1-1; a weak D match, TRBD1 (6 bases). Per germline, CDR1 SQVTM and CDR2 ANQGSEA. The CDR3 is 13 residues long. V was shortened by 7 bases and J by 1 base, with 13 bases between the two germline ends. The CDR3, as DNA: TGCAGCGGCATAGGACAGTCGAACACTGAAGCTTTCTTT. This encodes CSGIGQSNTEAFF. The full variable domain, in which reference TRBV29-1 and TRBJ1-1 provide the parts outside the CDR3, is SAVISQKPSRDICQRGTSLTIQCQVDSQVTMMFWYRQQPGQSLTLIATANQGSEATYESGFVIDKFPISRPNLTFSTLTVSNMSPEDSSIYLCSGIGQSNTEAFFGQGTRLTVV.

The chain carries TRBV9 and TRBJ2-2; TRBD1 matches 10 bases. V dropped 4 bases and J dropped 4; count of bases not matched to a gene: 10. The CDR3 is 17 residues long. The germline CDR1 and CDR2 sequences are SGDLS and YYNGEE. The CDR3 is CASSPRGTGVGTGELFF. CDR3 bases: TGTGCCAGCAGCCCCAGGGGGACAGGGGTCGGCACCGGGGAGCTGTTTTTT.

This clone was detected a few times. The CDR3, as DNA: TGTGCCAGCTCACCCCTAGCGGGAGGTTCGGATACGCAGTATTTT. This gives the protein CASSPLAGGSDTQYF. This rearrangement joins TRBV18 to TRBJ2-3; 11 bases fit TRBD2. Germline CDR1 and CDR2: KGHSH and LQKENI. The CDR3 length is 15 residues. The V segment lost 3 bases and the J segment 6 bases; nucleotides outside the gene matches: 5. The full variable domain, with the rest looked up from reference TRBV18 and TRBJ2-3, is NAGVMQNPRHLVRRRGQEARLRCSPMKGHSHVYWYRQLPEEGLKFMVYLQKENIIDESGMPKERFSAEFPKEGPSILRIQQVVRGDSAAYFCASSPLAGGSDTQYFGPGTRLTVL.

A single count supports this clone. The chain carries TRBV7-6 and TRBJ2-1; 9 bases fit TRBD2. The V gene's germline CDR1 is SGHVS and CDR2 FNYEAQ. The CDR3 has 15 amino acids. V shed 5 bases and J 0 bases; nucleotides not matched to a gene: 2. The CDR3, as DNA: TGTGCCAGCAGCGTTAGCGGGAGCTCCTACAATGAGCAGTTCTTC. This sequence encodes CASSVSGSSYNEQFF.

This rearrangement joins TRBV5-1 to TRBJ2-1, with TRBD2 matching 8 bases. V lost 4 bases and J lost 5; bases outside the gene matches: 11. This CDR3 comprises 16 residues. Germline V gene sequence: CDR1 SGHRS, CDR2 YFSETQ. The CDR3 region has the DNA TGCGCCAGCAGCCCTCCCGGGACTAGGGATCACAATGAGCAGTTCTTC. The encoded protein is CASSPPGTRDHNEQFF.

This clone was found a few times. The gene calls are TRBV10-3 and TRBJ1-1; D possibly corresponds to TRBD1 (5 bases). The V gene's germline CDR1 is ENHRY and CDR2 SYGVKD. Deletions cut 4 bases from V and 1 base from J, with 16 bases between. The length of the CDR3 is 16 residues. This CDR3 reads CAISGQQVGTNTEAFF. DNA of the CDR3: TGTGCCATCAGTGGACAACAGGTCGGTACGAACACTGAAGCTTTCTTT.

The chain joins TRBV14 to TRBJ1-2; D is uncertain. Germline lookup yields CDR1 SGHDN and CDR2 FVKESK. This CDR3 region has 15 residues. The germline V and J ends were trimmed by 0 bases and 5 bases, with 13 bases remaining between them. This chain's CDR3 is CASSQDPGIRYGYTF. CDR3 DNA: TGTGCCAGCAGCCAAGATCCCGGGATCCGGTATGGCTACACCTTC.

The chain uses TRBV6-5 and TRBJ1-5; D may be TRBD1 (6 bases). V was cut by 6 bases and J by 0 bases, with 6 bases left in between. This CDR3 comprises 13 residues. Germline CDR1 and CDR2: MNHEY and SVGAGI. This CDR3 is CASRDSSNQPQHF. The CDR3 nucleotides read TGTGCCAGCAGGGACAGTAGCAATCAGCCCCAGCATTTT.

This clone was seen once. CDR3 DNA: TGTGCCAGCAGCTTCCTGGCGACAGGGAACTACGAGCAGTACTTC. Protein product: CASSFLATGNYEQYF. V gene TRBV5-5 combines with J gene TRBJ2-7, with 7 bases matching TRBD1. V shed 2 bases and J 3 bases; nucleotides not matched to a gene: 8. The CDR3 consists of 15 residues. Germline values: CDR1 SGHKS, CDR2 YYEKEE (reference sequence).

In its sample, this clone was seen once. The chain couples TRBV19 to TRBJ2-7; perhaps TRBD2 as D (6 bases). The CDR3 totals 14 residues. The V end was cut by 5 bases, the J end by 3 bases, with 14 bases between. The germline V gene has CDR1 LNHDA and CDR2 SQIVND (reference sequence). DNA for the CDR3: TGTGCCAGTAGTTCCCGGACGGACTACTACGAGCAGTACTTC. Protein: CASSSRTDYYEQYF. The variable domain in full, with the rest retrieved from reference TRBV19 and TRBJ2-7, is DGGITQSPKYLFRKEGQNVTLSCEQNLNHDAMYWYRQDPGQGLRLIYYSQIVNDFQKGDIAEGYSVSREKKESFPLTVTSAQKNPTAFYLCASSSRTDYYEQYFGPGTRLTVT.